The 8 T cell receptor beta chains presented below share a single source sample, sequenced in a study of monozygotic twins with inflammatory bowel disease. TCRdb reprocessed the 5' RACE reads, keeping one entry per CDR3 protein, no DNA. The sample table includes around 140,000 distinct CDR3 sequences. Sequences were obtained from blood. These receptors were taken from a human donor with ulcerative colitis or Crohn's disease, or a healthy co-twin of an affected twin (not recorded which).

V usage is TRBV12-3 or TRBV12-4 and J usage is TRBJ2-2. CDR3 size: 14 residues. CDR3 residues: CASSLIGYTGELFF.

The chain employs TRBV6-1 and TRBJ2-3; TCRdb's D call of TRBD1 is untestable without DNA. This CDR3 has 14 amino acids. CDR1 is MNHNS and CDR2 is SASEGT in the germline V gene. CDR3 loop: CASTPTGGADTQYF.

The chain recombines TRBV6-6 with TRBJ1-5; the D call of TRBD1 rests on TCRdb alone, since no DNA is present to check it. The CDR3 length is 14 residues. The germline CDR1 and CDR2 sequences are MNHNY and SVGAGI (reference sequence). This CDR3 reads CASNRGTFNQPQHF.

This chain connects TRBV6-2 or TRBV6-3 to TRBJ2-1; lacking DNA, the TRBD1 call made by TCRdb goes unchecked. The CDR3 has 14 amino acids. Germline V gene lookup returns CDR1 MNHEY and CDR2 SVGEGT. This CDR3 reads CASVQAGSYNEQFF.

The V and J genes are TRBV7-8 and TRBJ1-1; the TCRdb call, TRBD1, lacks DNA for checking. CDR3 length: 15 residues. The germline V gene has CDR1 SGHVS and CDR2 FQNEAQ. CDR3: CASSFLTGGNTEAFF. The full variable domain, completed using reference TRBV7-8 and TRBJ1-1, is GAGVSQSPRYKVAKRGQDVALRCDPISGHVSLFWYQQALGQGPEFLTYFQNEAQLDKSGLPSDRFFAERPEGSVSTLKIQRTQQEDSAVYLCASSFLTGGNTEAFFGQGTRLTVV.

This sequence joins TRBV6-5 and TRBJ2-1. CDR1 is MNHEY, CDR2 SVGAGI, per germline. The CDR3 has 15 amino acids. The chain's CDR3 is CASSYLEGNVFLRFF.

This chain links TRBV12-3 or TRBV12-4 with TRBJ1-2. The length of the CDR3 is 11 residues. CDR3 protein: CASSSTGGYTF.

The V call is TRBV30, the J call TRBJ2-3; TCRdb indicates TRBD1, and absent DNA this call remains unverified. This CDR3 is built from 13 residues. Germline V CDR1 and CDR2: GTSNPN, SVGIG (reference sequence). CDR3 protein: CAWTQQGTDTQYF.